This T cell receptor (beta chain) was sequenced in a study of blood T cell repertoires in COVID-19. Study at large: Samples of COVID-19 (acute and convalescent) were obtained from the United States, Italy and Spain. From T cells, B-cell-depleted T cells, or PBMCs came the material, which was cDNA or gDNA.

This clone has a single count. The CDR3 has 15 amino acids. The V gene's germline CDR1 is SEHNR and CDR2 FQNEAQ (reference sequence). J was trimmed by 4 bases and V by 5 bases; bases with no gene match: 6. Original handling: Amplification of reference gene primers was used by the study to estimate nucleated cell counts. Data came from immunoSEQ multiplex PCR; TCRdb stores just in-frame clones and leaves some out. V and J calls and clone size come straight from that table; D and trimming were deduced from the DNA. The data hold fewer than 100,000 clones, with roughly 87% observed a single time. The J gene is TRBJ2-7, the V gene TRBV7-9; 12 nucleotides line up with TRBD2. The source is a man aged 60 to 69 with acute or convalescent COVID-19. The sequenced sample consisted of peripheral blood. The CDR3 reads CASSPASGGAYEQYF. The CDR3 DNA reads TGTGCCAGCAGCCCTGCTAGCGGGGGGGCTTACGAGCAGTACTTC. Together with reference TRBV7-9 and TRBJ2-7, the CDR3 gives the full variable domain: DTGVSQNPRHKITKRGQNVTFRCDPISEHNRLYWYRQTLGQGPEFLTYFQNEAQLEKSRLLSDRFSAERPKGSFSTLEIQRTEQGDSAMYLCASSPASGGAYEQYFGPGTRLTVT.